These 12 T cell receptor beta chains originate from one sample sequenced in a study of read filtering for tumor transcriptome and immune sequencing. From 300 to 400 ng of RNA, a library with molecular barcoded alpha/delta and beta/gamma adaptors was made. Each CDR3 protein gets one entry after TCRdb re-called the reads with MiXCR. The table has approximately 58,000 distinct CDR3 sequences, around 12% seen once. The sequenced material came from a population of CD138-negative cells sorted from bone marrow. The receptor source for this set is a donor at least 40 years old with multiple myeloma.

This clonotype was recorded many times. The chain combines TRBV29-1 with TRBJ2-7, with D perhaps matching TRBD2 (5 bases). V lost 4 bases and J 7 bases, leaving 14 bases between the germline ends. Germline CDR1 is SQVTM and CDR2 is ANQGSEA. CDR3 length: 12 amino acids. CDR3 DNA: TGCAGCGTTGGAGACTCCCGCGGGGAGCAGTACTTC. Its translation is CSVGDSRGEQYF.

This clonotype was detected ten times or more. The chain couples TRBV7-6 to TRBJ2-7, with D uncertain. The CDR3 contains 13 residues. V shed 2 bases and J shed 4 bases, with 9 bases lying between them. The V gene's germline CDR1 is SGHVS and CDR2 FNYEAQ. The CDR3 nucleotides are TGTGCCAGCAGCTTATCTACCACATACGAGCAGTACTTC. Amino acid sequence: CASSLSTTYEQYF.

With regard to this clonotype: A much more abundant neighbour one base away suggests this may be a read error. The CDR3 reads CASGYGRHEQYF. The CDR3 bases are TGTGCCAGCGGTTACGGGCGTCACGAGCAGTACTTC. V is TRBV6-5 and J is TRBJ2-7; D is undetermined. CDR3 length: 12 amino acids. Looked up from germline, CDR1 is MNHEY and CDR2 is SVGAGI.

This clonotype was seen at least ten times. This chain links TRBV2 with TRBJ1-5; 9 positions match TRBD1. V lost 4 bases, J lost 5 bases, and 3 bases stayed unmatched. Germline V gives CDR1 SNHLY, CDR2 FYNNEI. The CDR3 has 14 residues. The CDR3 loop is CASSGGQGDQPQHF. Here the CDR3 DNA reads TGTGCCAGCAGTGGGGGACAGGGAGATCAGCCCCAGCATTTT.

This clonotype was recorded at least ten times. The chain couples TRBV19 to TRBJ1-2, with D hard to call. The CDR3 sequence is 14 residues long. Trimming pared 3 bases from V and 4 bases from J, leaving 12 bases between. Germline CDR1 and CDR2: LNHDA and SQIVND (reference sequence). CDR3 in amino acids: CASSIDAFSYGYTF. The CDR3 DNA reads TGTGCCAGTAGTATTGATGCATTCTCCTATGGCTACACCTTC.

The CDR3 loop reads CASSLGQVNQPQHF. The CDR3 DNA is TGCGCCAGCAGCTTAGGACAGGTTAATCAGCCCCAGCATTTT. This chain joins TRBV5-1 and TRBJ1-5, with 7 bases that match TRBD1. With 2 bases clipped from V and 4 bases from J, the junction kept 3 bases outside the gene matches. The CDR3 is 14 amino acids. Germline loops: CDR1 SGHRS, CDR2 YFSETQ.

This clonotype showed up many times. A much more abundant neighbour one base away suggests this may be a read error. The chain uses TRBV2 and TRBJ2-1; D remains unclear. CDR3 length: 14 residues. Trimming took off 10 bases at V and 1 base at J, with 14 bases between the two ends. Germline V gives CDR1 SNHLY, CDR2 FYNNEI. The CDR3 sequence: CANKNRASYNEQFF. The CDR3 region has the DNA TGTGCCAACAAGAATAGGGCATCCTACAATGAGCAGTTCTTC.

This clonotype was observed many times. The J gene is TRBJ1-5, the V gene TRBV5-1; TRBD1 might be the D (6 bases). V was cut by 0 bases and J by 7 bases, with 11 bases left in between. The CDR3 length is 14 residues. Germline CDR1 reads SGHRS; CDR2 reads YFSETQ. The DNA of the CDR3 is TGCGCCAGCAGCTTGGATGGGGGCTTGCAGCCCCAGCATTTT. Amino acids: CASSLDGGLQPQHF.

This clonotype was seen many times. The chain uses TRBV11-1 and TRBJ2-1, with D perhaps TRBD1 or TRBD2 (6 bases each). The V end was cut by 1 base, the J end by 1 base, with 14 bases between. The length of the CDR3 is 17 residues. Per the germline V gene, CDR1 is SGHAT and CDR2 is FQDESV (reference sequence). The CDR3 DNA follows: TGTGCCAGCAGCTTAGGACCCGGGGGCGGGTCCTACAATGAGCAGTTCTTC. It yields the protein CASSLGPGGGSYNEQFF.

This clonotype has at least ten counts. The chain links TRBV30 to TRBJ1-2; D is undetermined. The V end was cut by 1 base, the J end by 0 bases, with 9 bases between. Germline V gives CDR1 GTSNPN, CDR2 SVGIG (reference sequence). The length of the CDR3 is 14 residues. Here the CDR3 reads CAWSDGESNYGYTF. The CDR3 coding sequence is TGTGCCTGGAGTGATGGGGAGTCTAACTATGGCTACACCTTC.

A word on this clonotype: Possible read error: a much larger clone is one base away. The chain has TRBV20-1 and TRBJ2-7; 8 bases are shared with TRBD1. The CDR3 is 15 residues long. CDR1 is DFQATT and CDR2 is SNEGSKA in the germline V gene (reference sequence). CDR3 in DNA: TGCAATGCTAGAATGACAGGGGTTTCACTCTACGAGCAGTACTTC. This sequence encodes CNARMTGVSLYEQYF.

This clonotype was counted at least ten times. V usage is TRBV20-1 and J usage is TRBJ2-1; 9 bases are shared with TRBD1. Trimming cost V 6 bases and J 3 bases; bases outside gene matches: 6. The CDR3 runs to 14 residues. The germline V gene encodes CDR1 DFQATT and CDR2 SNEGSKA (reference sequence). The CDR3 nucleotides are TGCAGTGCCGAGGACAGGGGCCGCTACAATGAGCAGTTCTTC. Translation: CSAEDRGRYNEQFF.